The 8 T cell receptor beta chains in this list originate from one sample, sequenced in a study of cytomegalovirus exposure and HLA in healthy donors. The PCR had 60 Vbeta and 13 Jbeta primers. TCRdb's table, derived via immunoSEQ multiplex PCR, lists solely in-frame clones and lacks some. The sample records 99,000 or so clones, almost 70% being singletons. The sequenced sample was PBMCs. The receptor set was obtained from a man aged 25 to 40 in good health and CMV-seronegative.

The chain employs TRBV11-2 and TRBJ2-1; weak D call: TRBD1 (5 bases). Germline assignment: CDR1 SGHAT and CDR2 FQNNGV. The CDR3 extends over 12 amino acids. V was clipped by 5 bases and J by 12 bases, with 14 bases between them. CDR3 nucleotides: TGTGCCAGCAGCGAGAGGCCTCAGGGGCAGTTCTTC. Residues: CASSERPQGQFF.

The chain carries TRBV19 and TRBJ1-2; D is perhaps TRBD1 (5 bases). Germline V gene sequence: CDR1 LNHDA, CDR2 SQIVND (reference sequence). This CDR3 has 11 residues. V was shortened by 3 bases and J by 8 bases, with 7 bases between the two germline ends. This CDR3 is CASSIGGGYTF. The CDR3 nucleotides read TGTGCCAGTAGTATTGGGGGGGGCTACACCTTC.

This clone showed up just a few times. J is TRBJ1-5 and V is TRBV29-1; D unresolved. The V end was cut by 4 bases, the J end by 2 bases, with 15 bases between. The CDR3 runs to 15 residues. Germline V gene data show CDR1 as SQVTM and CDR2 as ANQGSEA. The CDR3 sequence is CSVADGLLGNQPQHF. The CDR3 coding sequence is TGCAGCGTTGCTGACGGACTGCTCGGCAATCAGCCCCAGCATTTT.

This clone is a singleton in its sample. This chain joins TRBV4-2 and TRBJ1-1, with 10 bases fitting TRBD1. J was trimmed by 6 bases and V by 0 bases; bases with no gene match: 4. CDR1 and CDR2 (germline): LGHNA, YNFKEQ. The CDR3 is 15 amino acids. CDR3 sequence reads: CASSQEDRGPSEAFF. CDR3 in DNA: TGTGCCAGCAGCCAAGAAGACAGGGGGCCGTCTGAAGCTTTCTTT.

The V and J genes are TRBV7-8 and TRBJ2-2; TRBD2 is a possible D gene (5 bases). V lost 0 bases and J lost 0, with 8 bases in between. The germline V gene has CDR1 SGHVS and CDR2 FQNEAQ. The CDR3 has 16 residues. CDR3: CASSLAEGSNTGELFF. CDR3 nucleotide sequence: TGTGCCAGCAGCTTAGCAGAGGGTTCGAACACCGGGGAGCTGTTTTTT.

This clone was counted a single time. This chain uses TRBV5-4 with TRBJ2-1; 8 positions agree with TRBD2. The germline V gene encodes CDR1 SGHNT and CDR2 YYREEE (reference sequence). The CDR3 is made up of 15 amino acids. V lost 0 bases, J lost 10 bases, and 9 bases stayed unmatched. CDR3 loop: CASSLADRGGSEQFF. CDR3 sequence (DNA): TGTGCCAGCAGCTTGGCGGATCGGGGGGGTTCAGAGCAGTTCTTC. Variable domain in full (rest from reference TRBV5-4 and TRBJ2-1): ETGVTQSPTHLIKTRGQQVTLRCSSQSGHNTVSWYQQALGQGPQFIFQYYREEENGRGNFPPRFSGLQFPNYSSELNVNALELDDSALYLCASSLADRGGSEQFFGPGTRLTVL.

A single count supports this clone. The V call is TRBV5-4, the J call TRBJ1-1, with a weak D call TRBD1 (5 bases). The CDR3 is made up of 15 amino acids. Germline V CDR1 and CDR2: SGHNT, YYREEE (reference sequence). The V end lost 6 bases, the J end lost 2 bases, and 17 bases lay between the germline ends. CDR3 region: CASTSGAGVNTEAFF. CDR3 nucleotides: TGTGCCAGCACCTCCGGGGCGGGGGTTAACACTGAAGCTTTCTTT.

The chain recombines TRBV10-3 with TRBJ1-3; D remains ambiguous. The CDR3 consists of 15 residues. Trimming shortened V by 6 bases and J by 0 bases, and 12 bases separated the two germline ends. Germline values: CDR1 ENHRY, CDR2 SYGVKD. CDR3 coding DNA: TGTGCCATCAGGGCTGACAAGAGCTCTGGAAACACCATATATTTT. This gives the protein CAIRADKSSGNTIYF.